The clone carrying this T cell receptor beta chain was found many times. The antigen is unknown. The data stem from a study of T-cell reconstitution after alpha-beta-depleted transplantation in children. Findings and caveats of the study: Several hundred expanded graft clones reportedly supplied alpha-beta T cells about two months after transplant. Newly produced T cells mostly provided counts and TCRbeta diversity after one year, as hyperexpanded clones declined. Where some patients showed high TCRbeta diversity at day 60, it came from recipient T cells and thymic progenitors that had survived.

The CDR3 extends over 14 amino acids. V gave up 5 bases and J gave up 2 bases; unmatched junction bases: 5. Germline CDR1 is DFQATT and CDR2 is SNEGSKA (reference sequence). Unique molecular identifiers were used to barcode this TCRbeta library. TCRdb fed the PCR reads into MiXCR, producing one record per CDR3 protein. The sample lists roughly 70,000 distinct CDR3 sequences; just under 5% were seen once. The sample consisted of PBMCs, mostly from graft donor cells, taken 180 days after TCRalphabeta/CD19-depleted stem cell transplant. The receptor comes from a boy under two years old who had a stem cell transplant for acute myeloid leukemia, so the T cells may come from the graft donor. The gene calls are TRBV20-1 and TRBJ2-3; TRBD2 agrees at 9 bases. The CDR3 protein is CSAARTSDTDTQYF. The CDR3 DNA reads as TGCAGTGCTGCGAGGACTAGCGACACAGATACGCAGTATTTT.